A selection of T cell receptor beta chains follows, all from one sample in a study of T cell responses to AZD1222 COVID-19 vaccine. Some clones are missing from TCRdb's copy, which holds only in-frame ones; the method was immunoSEQ multiplex PCR. The data show some 130,000 clones, roughly 90% seen once. The material was peripheral blood, obtained on day 0 of AZD1222 vaccination. The receptors come from an adult in good health. Both conserved end residues are part of each CDR3. The D gene is left open where the match is weak. Clone size is given for some rows only: seen once, a few or many times, or a class if the clone is expanded.

d_gene	j_gene	v_gene	abundance	CDR3nt	CDR3aa
TRBD2	TRBJ2-1	TRBV28	few	TGTGCCAGCAGTTTATTAGCGGGGGGAAACAATGAGCAGTTCTTC	CASSLLAGGNNEQFF
TRBD2	TRBJ2-7	TRBV10-1	.	TGCGCCAGCAGTGAGTTGGCTAGCGGGGTCTGCAGCTCCTACGAGCAGTACTTC	CASSELASGVCSSYEQYF
.	TRBJ1-1	TRBV5-5	large	TGTGCCAGCAGCTTGGGGAAGTGGAACACTGAAGCTTTCTTT	CASSLGKWNTEAFF
TRBD1	TRBJ1-2	TRBV5-1	few	TGCGCCAGCAGCTTGGGAGCGGGACAGGGGAATGGCTACACCTTC	CASSLGAGQGNGYTF
TRBD2	TRBJ2-5	TRBV18	.	TGTGCCAGCTCATCACAATCGGGACTAACCTCTGAGACCCAGTACTTC	CASSSQSGLTSETQYF
.	TRBJ1-4	TRBV11-2	.	TGTGCCAGCAGCAAGCCGGGACGTGATGAAAAACTGTTTTTT	CASSKPGRDEKLFF
TRBD1	TRBJ2-3	TRBV5-1	.	TGCGCCAGCAGCGTTGGGACAGGCCGAACGACCACAGATACGCAGTATTTT	CASSVGTGRTTTDTQYF
.	TRBJ1-3	TRBV2	.	TGTGCCAGCAGCCCTGGAAACACCATATATTTT	CASSPGNTIYF
.	TRBJ1-1	TRBV5-1	.	TGCGCCAGCAGCTTGGTATGGGGTTCGACTGAAGCTTTCTTT	CASSLVWGSTEAFF
.	TRBJ1-6	TRBV28	.	TGTGCCAGCAGTTCCCTGGGGTTTTACGGTTACTCCTATAATTCACCCCTCCACTTT	CASSSLGFYGYSYNSPLHF
TRBD2	TRBJ2-1	TRBV24-1	.	TGTGCCACCAGTGATAGAAGGACTAGCGGGAGCTCCTACAATGAGCAGTTCTTC	CATSDRRTSGSSYNEQFF
.	TRBJ2-7	TRBV7-8	.	TGTGCCAGCAAATACCTGGGTACGGGTACCGGCGAGCAGTACTTC	CASKYLGTGTGEQYF
TRBD1	TRBJ2-7	TRBV27	once	TGTGCCAGCACCGTTCGACAGGGGTACGAGCAGTACTTC	CASTVRQGYEQYF
TRBD1	TRBJ2-6	TRBV9	.	TGTGCCAGCACCACTGGGACAGGCTCCTCTGGGGCCAACGTCCTGACTTTC	CASTTGTGSSGANVLTF
TRBD2	TRBJ2-2	TRBV4-1	.	TGCGCCAGCAGCCAAGTCGGATTAGCGGGGGGATTCAACACCGGGGAGCTGTTTTTT	CASSQVGLAGGFNTGELFF
.	TRBJ1-2	TRBV24-1	.	TGTGCCACCAGTGACCGGGACGGTTTTAACTATGGCTACACCTTC	CATSDRDGFNYGYTF
TRBD2	TRBJ2-2	TRBV5-4	many	TGTGCCAGCACCCGGACTAGCGGGGGGTTATGGAACACCGGGGAGCTGTTTTTT	CASTRTSGGLWNTGELFF
.	TRBJ1-5	TRBV5-8	.	TGTGCCAGCAGCCACTGGGGGGTGGGAGGCAATCAGCCCCAGCATTTT	CASSHWGVGGNQPQHF
TRBD1	TRBJ1-5	TRBV28	.	TGTGCCAGCAGTTTGCCGACAGGGGCGGTAACTCAGCCCCAGCATTTT	CASSLPTGAVTQPQHF
.	TRBJ1-1	TRBV27	.	TGTGCCAGCAGTTTTCGGGGGGGTAACACTGAAGCTTTCTTT	CASSFRGGNTEAFF
.	TRBJ1-2	TRBV19	.	TGTGCCAGTAGCCGGGACCGTGGCTACACCTTC	CASSRDRGYTF
.	TRBJ1-5	TRBV2	.	TGTGCCAGCAGGGATATGGGCAATCAGCCCCAGCATTTT	CASRDMGNQPQHF
TRBD2	TRBJ2-7	TRBV28	.	TGTGCCAGCAGTTCTAGCGGGAGAGGGTACGAGCAGTACTTC	CASSSSGRGYEQYF
TRBD1	TRBJ1-1	TRBV9	.	TGTGCCAGCAGCGTAGTTGGACAGGTTACTGAAGCTTTCTTT	CASSVVGQVTEAFF
.	TRBJ1-2	TRBV19	once	TGTGCCAGTAGTTCCGCGGGGTTTGGCAGGGCTAACTATGGCTACACCTTC	CASSSAGFGRANYGYTF
TRBD1	TRBJ2-7	TRBV18	.	TGTGCCAGCTCAGCAGGGGGCGAGCAGTACTTC	CASSAGGEQYF
TRBD1	TRBJ1-4	TRBV11-2	.	TGTGCCAGCAGCCCCCGGGACAGGGGGAATGAAAAACTGTTTTTT	CASSPRDRGNEKLFF
.	TRBJ2-1	TRBV18	.	TGTGCCAGCTCACCACCAACGGGGAGCTCCTACAATGAGCAGTTCTTC	CASSPPTGSSYNEQFF
.	TRBJ2-1	TRBV25-1	.	TGTGCCAGCAGCCGCGGGGTCTTCTACAATGAGCAGTTCTTC	CASSRGVFYNEQFF
.	TRBJ1-2	TRBV10-1	.	TGCGCCAGCAGTGGGTCGCGAGGATATGGCTACACCTTC	CASSGSRGYGYTF
.	TRBJ1-1	TRBV7-9	few	TGTGCCAGCAGCTTAGGATGGAATGAAGCTTTCTTT	CASSLGWNEAFF
TRBD1	TRBJ1-2	TRBV30	.	TGTGCCTGGACCCCGACAGGGAACTATGGCTACACCTTC	CAWTPTGNYGYTF
TRBD1	TRBJ1-1	TRBV28	.	TGTGCCAGCAGACCCGACAGGGGAGAGAACACTGAAGCTTTCTTT	CASRPDRGENTEAFF
.	TRBJ1-1	TRBV6-1	.	TGTGCCAGCAGTGATTCGGGGCAGCTGAACACTGAAGCTTTCTTT	CASSDSGQLNTEAFF
TRBD1	TRBJ2-1	TRBV10-3	.	TGTGCCATCAGTGATGTTTTTGGTACAGGGGGACGTGAGCAGTTCTTC	CAISDVFGTGGREQFF
TRBD1	TRBJ1-2	TRBV19	few	TGTGCCAGTAGTGAAGGGGACAGGGGCCGAGGCTACACCTTC	CASSEGDRGRGYTF
TRBD1	TRBJ1-5	TRBV4-1	once	TGCGCCAGCAGCCAAGAAGGGACAGGGTCCCTCGGGCCCCAGCATTTT	CASSQEGTGSLGPQHF
TRBD1	TRBJ2-7	TRBV29-1	.	TGCAGCGTATCGGGACAGGGCTACGAGCAGTACTTC	CSVSGQGYEQYF
TRBD2	TRBJ2-5	TRBV4-2	.	TGTGCCAGCAGCCACAGCGGGGGCAGGGCGGAGACCCAGTACTTC	CASSHSGGRAETQYF
.	TRBJ1-4	TRBV7-2	.	TGTGCCAGCAGCCGCGGGGGCGTCGGGGAAAAACTGTTTTTT	CASSRGGVGEKLFF
TRBD1	TRBJ2-5	TRBV29-1	.	TGCAGCGTTGAGGGACAGGGACAAGAGACCCAGTACTTC	CSVEGQGQETQYF
.	TRBJ2-1	TRBV5-5	once	TGTGCCAGCAGCTTCCGGGAGAAAACCTACAATGAGCAGTTCTTC	CASSFREKTYNEQFF
TRBD2	TRBJ2-3	TRBV7-3	.	TGTGCCAGCAGCTCCCGGGACTACACAGATACGCAGTATTTT	CASSSRDYTDTQYF
.	TRBJ2-1	TRBV2	.	TGTGCCAGCAGTGAAACGTGGGCCACCTACAATGAGCAGTTCTTC	CASSETWATYNEQFF
TRBD1	TRBJ1-1	TRBV5-1	.	TGCGCCAGCAGCTTGGACGGGGGACAGACTGAAGCTTTCTTT	CASSLDGGQTEAFF
TRBD1	TRBJ1-5	TRBV24-1	.	TGTGCCACCAGTGAGACAGGGTTTCAGCCCCAGCATTTT	CATSETGFQPQHF
.	TRBJ2-7	TRBV21-1	.	TGTGCCAGCAGCAAAGTCACGGGAGGGCCAAACGACGAGCAGTACTTC	CASSKVTGGPNDEQYF
TRBD1	TRBJ1-5	TRBV7-9	.	TGTGCCAGCAGCTTAGGACAGGGGCCCCAGCATTTT	CASSLGQGPQHF